This TCR beta chain came from a study of vaccination and CD4 T cells after COVID-19. Study-wide context: Investigators took post-vaccine samples a median approximately 73 days after dose two, within a range of 14 to 241. From HCoV-229E, HCoV-OC43, HCoV-NL63 and SARS-CoV-2, overlapping spike peptides were used to stimulate the cells.

Cultured CD4+ T cells had their DNA profiled by the Oncomine TCR Beta short-read assay. Extraction of genomic DNA was performed on cultured CD4+ T cells. TCRdb itself ran the PCR reads through MiXCR, one entry per CDR3 protein. The sample holds 20,000 to 25,000 distinct CDR3 sequences, 60% seen once. Points on this clonotype: No antigen is known for it.

After removal of 2 bases from V and 6 bases from J, the junction contained 2 bases not matched to a gene. Germline V lookup: CDR1 MNHEY, CDR2 SMNVEV (reference sequence). This CDR3 comprises 14 residues. Noted treatment: approximately nine-day PBMC culture with coronavirus spike peptide pools or control peptides (ViraFEST assay). Culture proceeded for approximately eleven days, and CD4+ T cells were then isolated by negative selection. This chain connects TRBV27 to TRBJ1-4; TRBD1 matches 8 bases. This specimen consisted of CD4+ T cells from blood, cultured in vitro, obtained after SARS-CoV-2 vaccination. The clonotype comes from a human donor who received a COVID-19 vaccine. CDR3 sequence: CASSLKGQDEKLFF. CDR3 DNA: TGTGCCAGCAGTTTAAAGGGACAGGATGAAAAACTGTTTTTT.